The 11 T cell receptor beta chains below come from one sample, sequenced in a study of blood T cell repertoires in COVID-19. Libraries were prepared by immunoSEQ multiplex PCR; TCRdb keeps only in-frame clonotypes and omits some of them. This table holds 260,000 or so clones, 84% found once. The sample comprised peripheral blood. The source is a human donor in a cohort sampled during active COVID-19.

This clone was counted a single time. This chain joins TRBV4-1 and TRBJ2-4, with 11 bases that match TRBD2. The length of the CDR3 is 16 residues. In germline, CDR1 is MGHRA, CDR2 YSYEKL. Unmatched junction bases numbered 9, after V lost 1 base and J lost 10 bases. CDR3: CASSQGSSGGQRIQYF. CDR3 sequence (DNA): TGCGCCAGCAGCCAAGGGTCTAGCGGGGGGCAAAGGATTCAGTACTTC.

CDR3 coding DNA: TGTGCCAGCAGCGTATGGACTAGCGGGGTTCCTGGGGCCAACGTCCTGACTTTC. Translation gives CASSVWTSGVPGANVLTF. The V and J genes are TRBV9 and TRBJ2-6, with 12 bases lining up with TRBD2. CDR3 size: 18 residues. The J segment lost 2 bases and the V segment lost 1 base, leaving 4 bases of the junction unmatched. CDR1 SGDLS and CDR2 YYNGEE come from the germline V gene.

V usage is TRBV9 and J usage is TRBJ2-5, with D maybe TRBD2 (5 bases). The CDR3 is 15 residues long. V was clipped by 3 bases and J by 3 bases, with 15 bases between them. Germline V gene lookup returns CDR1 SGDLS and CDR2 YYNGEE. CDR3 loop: CASSAGGRTEETQYF. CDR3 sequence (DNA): TGTGCCAGCAGCGCTGGAGGAAGGACTGAAGAGACCCAGTACTTC.

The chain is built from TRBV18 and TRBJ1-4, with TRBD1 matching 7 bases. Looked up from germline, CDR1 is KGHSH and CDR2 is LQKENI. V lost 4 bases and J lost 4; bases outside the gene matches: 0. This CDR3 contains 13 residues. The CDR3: CASSRDSNEKLFF. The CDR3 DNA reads TGTGCCAGCTCACGGGACAGTAATGAAAAACTGTTTTTT.

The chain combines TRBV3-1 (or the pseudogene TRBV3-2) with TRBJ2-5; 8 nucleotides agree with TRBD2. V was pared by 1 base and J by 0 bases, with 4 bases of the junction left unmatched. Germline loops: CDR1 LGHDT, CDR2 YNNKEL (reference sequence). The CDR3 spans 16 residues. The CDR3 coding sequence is TGTGCCAGCAGCCAAGCGGGGGGGGGATACCAAGAGACCCAGTACTTC. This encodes CASSQAGGGYQETQYF.

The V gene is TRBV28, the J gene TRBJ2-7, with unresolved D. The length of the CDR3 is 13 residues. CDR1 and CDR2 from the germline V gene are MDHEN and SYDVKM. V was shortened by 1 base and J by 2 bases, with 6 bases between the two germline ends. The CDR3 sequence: CASSLSETYEQYF. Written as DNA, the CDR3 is TGTGCCAGCAGTTTATCGGAGACCTACGAGCAGTACTTC.

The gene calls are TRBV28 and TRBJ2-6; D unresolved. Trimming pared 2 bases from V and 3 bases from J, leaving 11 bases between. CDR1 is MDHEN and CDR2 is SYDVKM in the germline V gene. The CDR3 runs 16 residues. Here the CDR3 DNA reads TGTGCCAGCAGTTTAGTAGTCGGTTTTGGGGCCAACGTCCTGACTTTC. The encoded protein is CASSLVVGFGANVLTF.

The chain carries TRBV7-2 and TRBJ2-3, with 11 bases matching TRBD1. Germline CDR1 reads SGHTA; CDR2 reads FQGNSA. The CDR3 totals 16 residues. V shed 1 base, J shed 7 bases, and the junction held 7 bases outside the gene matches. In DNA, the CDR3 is TGTGCCAGCAGCTTAGGGGGGACAGGGGGTTCGAATACGCAGTATTTT. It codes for CASSLGGTGGSNTQYF.

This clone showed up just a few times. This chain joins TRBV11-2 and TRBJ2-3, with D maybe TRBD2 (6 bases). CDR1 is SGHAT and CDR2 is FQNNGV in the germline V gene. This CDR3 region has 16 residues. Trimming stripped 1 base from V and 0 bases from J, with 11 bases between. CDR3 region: CASSLAGGYSTDTQYF. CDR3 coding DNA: TGTGCCAGCAGCTTAGCTGGAGGGTACAGCACAGATACGCAGTATTTT.

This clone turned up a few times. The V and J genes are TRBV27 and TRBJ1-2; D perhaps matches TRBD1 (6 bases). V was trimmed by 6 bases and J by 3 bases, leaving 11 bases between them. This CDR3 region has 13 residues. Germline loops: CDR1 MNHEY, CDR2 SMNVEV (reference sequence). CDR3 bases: TGTGCCAGCAGGAGGGACACCTACTATGGCTACACCTTC. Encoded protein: CASRRDTYYGYTF.

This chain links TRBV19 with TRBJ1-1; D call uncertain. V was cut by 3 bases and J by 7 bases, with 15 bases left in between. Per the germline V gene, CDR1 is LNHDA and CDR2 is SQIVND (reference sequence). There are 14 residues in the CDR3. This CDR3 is CASSIAYPRDEAFF. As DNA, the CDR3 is TGTGCCAGTAGTATCGCTTATCCGCGTGATGAAGCTTTCTTT.